This TCR beta chain is from a study of cytomegalovirus exposure and HLA in healthy donors. Study-wide findings and caveats: Most observed TCR sequences were rare, whereas some public TCRs were detected in many donors. The TCR clusters that emerged in the first cohort tended, a later analysis found, to co-occur in the roughly 120 validation repertoires. Confirmation in vitro established that three CMV-associated chains were specific for CMV antigens.

The CDR3 totals 17 residues. The junction had 12 bases not matched to a gene; V was cut back by 4 bases and J by 4 bases. In germline, CDR1 is SGHRS, CDR2 YFSETQ. Assay used: immunoSEQ multiplex PCR; TCRdb lists only in-frame clones, some missing. The sample yields over 200,000 clones, around four fifths seen once. Concerning this clone itself: The antigen is undetermined.

The TCR originated in a woman aged 30 to 39 in good health and CMV-seropositive. Sequenced: PBMCs. The chain has TRBV5-1 and TRBJ1-2, with 11 bases lining up with TRBD1. CDR3 sequence reads: CASSPLFLGQGAYGYTF. The CDR3 bases are TGCGCCAGCAGCCCCCTGTTCCTCGGACAGGGGGCCTATGGCTACACCTTC.